These 17 T cell receptor beta chains were all obtained from the same sample, sequenced in a study of blood T cell repertoires in COVID-19. Assay used: immunoSEQ multiplex PCR; TCRdb lists only in-frame clones, some missing. The sample records under 70,000 clones, roughly nine tenths being singletons. The sequenced sample consisted of peripheral blood. Receptors were obtained from a woman aged 55-75 years with active or convalescent COVID-19.

This sequence joins TRBV5-1 and TRBJ1-2, with TRBD1 matching over 8 bases. V lost 4 bases, J lost 5 bases, and 4 bases stayed unmatched. This CDR3 spans 13 amino acids. Germline V CDR1 and CDR2: SGHRS, YFSETQ. In DNA form, the CDR3 reads TGCGCCAGCAGCAAGGGACAGGTGTATGGCTACACCTTC. Translating gives CASSKGQVYGYTF.

This clone appeared once. V is TRBV7-9 and J is TRBJ1-4; D possibly corresponds to TRBD1 (5 bases). V lost 0 bases, J lost 8 bases, and 16 bases lay in between. The CDR3 has 16 amino acids. From germline, CDR1 is SEHNR and CDR2 FQNEAQ (reference sequence). The DNA of the CDR3 is TGTGCCAGCAGCTTAGCGCAGCTAGGGGTTCGCGAAAAACTGTTTTTT. The encoded protein is CASSLAQLGVREKLFF.

The rearrangement joins TRBV5-1 to TRBJ2-2; maybe TRBD2 (5 bases). The length of the CDR3 is 16 residues. Germline-derived CDR1 and CDR2 are SGHRS and YFSETQ. The V and J ends lost 4 bases and 1 base respectively, with 14 bases between them. CDR3 DNA: TGCGCCAGCAGCGGATCAATTCGGGGGAACACCGGGGAGCTGTTTTTT. It yields the protein CASSGSIRGNTGELFF.

V gene TRBV2 combines with J gene TRBJ2-7; tentative D call: TRBD2 (5 bases). CDR3 length equals 14 residues. The V end lost 7 bases, the J end lost 3 bases, and 16 bases lay between the germline ends. The V gene's germline CDR1 is SNHLY and CDR2 FYNNEI. CDR3 DNA: TGTGCCAGCAATTGGAAAGCGGAAAGCTACGAGCAGTACTTC. Protein sequence: CASNWKAESYEQYF. Complete variable domain (other parts from reference TRBV2 and TRBJ2-7): EPEVTQTPSHQVTQMGQEVILRCVPISNHLYFYWYRQILGQKVEFLVSFYNNEISEKSEIFDDQFSVERPDGSNFTLKIRSTKLEDSAMYFCASNWKAESYEQYFGPGTRLTVT.

The chain recombines TRBV10-3 with TRBJ2-2; 12 bases match TRBD2. The V and J ends lost 5 bases and 4 bases, in that order; junction bases with no gene match: 5. CDR3 length: 16 residues. The V gene's germline CDR1 is ENHRY and CDR2 SYGVKD. This CDR3 reads CAISIPTSGGTGELFF. The CDR3 DNA is TGTGCCATCAGTATACCGACTAGCGGGGGCACCGGGGAGCTGTTTTTT.

The chain recombines TRBV25-1 with TRBJ1-4; D is possibly TRBD1 (5 bases). V lost 5 bases, J lost 3 bases, and 10 bases lay in between. The CDR3 runs to 14 residues. The germline V gene encodes CDR1 MGHDK and CDR2 SYGVNS. The CDR3: CASSTTAPNEKLFF. The CDR3 DNA reads as TGTGCCAGCAGTACGACAGCTCCTAATGAAAAACTGTTTTTT.

The chain couples TRBV5-1 to TRBJ2-1, with D unresolved. V lost 4 bases and J lost 6, with 8 bases in between. The CDR3 loop spans 12 amino acids. Germline values: CDR1 SGHRS, CDR2 YFSETQ. The CDR3 DNA is TGCGCCAGCAGCCCGACTGGCAATGAGCAGTTCTTC. Protein: CASSPTGNEQFF.

This clone was seen only a few times. V is TRBV10-2 and J is TRBJ2-3, with 9 bases that match TRBD2. The CDR3 length is 15 residues. V lost 0 bases to trimming and J lost 6 bases; unmatched junction nucleotides: 4. Germline CDR1 reads WSHSY; CDR2 reads SAAADI. This CDR3 is CASSESVSGSDTQYF. CDR3 nucleotides: TGCGCCAGCAGTGAGTCGGTTAGCGGGAGTGATACGCAGTATTTT.

This sequence joins TRBV6-5 and TRBJ2-7; 7 bases agree with TRBD2. V lost 6 bases, J lost 9 bases, and 8 bases stayed unmatched. CDR3 length: 12 amino acids. The V gene's germline CDR1 is MNHEY and CDR2 SVGAGI. CDR3 sequence reads: CASRYKGGGQYF. In DNA, the CDR3 is TGTGCCAGCAGGTACAAAGGCGGGGGGCAGTACTTC.

The chain links TRBV7-9 to TRBJ1-5, with D possibly TRBD1 on 5 matching bases. In germline, CDR1 is SEHNR, CDR2 FQNEAQ (reference sequence). Trimming removed 6 bases at V and 7 bases at J, with 13 bases between. The CDR3 sequence is 13 residues long. CDR3 DNA: TGTGCCAGCAGTTACCAGGGTAGCCAGCCCCAGCATTTT. Translated, it gives CASSYQGSQPQHF.

CDR3 protein: CASSLGRGPAYNEQFF. For the CDR3, the DNA is TGCGCCAGCAGCTTGGGGCGGGGGCCCGCCTACAATGAGCAGTTCTTC. The V and J genes are TRBV5-1 and TRBJ2-1, with D possibly TRBD2 on 7 matching bases. Germline V gene sequence: CDR1 SGHRS, CDR2 YFSETQ. The CDR3 runs to 16 residues. The V gene lost 0 bases and the J gene lost 2 bases, with 12 bases spanning the gap.

The chain links TRBV7-9 to TRBJ2-7; a weak D match, TRBD2 (5 bases). V was clipped by 1 base and J by 3 bases, with 13 bases between them. The CDR3 is 15 residues long. The germline V gene has CDR1 SEHNR and CDR2 FQNEAQ (reference sequence). The DNA of the CDR3 is TGTGCCAGCAGCTTAGGCGGGTTAGAGATCTACGAGCAGTACTTC. This codes for CASSLGGLEIYEQYF.

The chain carries TRBV6-5 and TRBJ1-1; possibly TRBD1 for D (5 bases). Germline V gives CDR1 MNHEY, CDR2 SVGAGI. V was clipped by 7 bases and J by 4 bases, with 16 bases between them. The CDR3 spans 14 residues. CDR3 sequence (DNA): TGTGCCAGCACGGCAGGGTCGTTGGGCACTGAAGCTTTCTTT. Protein product: CASTAGSLGTEAFF.

The chain employs TRBV6-2 or TRBV6-3 and TRBJ2-7; 11 bases match TRBD2. CDR1 and CDR2 (germline): MNHEY, SVGEGT. This CDR3 has 15 residues. The J segment lost 3 bases and the V segment lost 2 bases, leaving 3 bases of the junction unmatched. CDR3 protein: CASSYGTSGSYEQYF. The DNA of the CDR3 is TGTGCCAGCAGTTACGGCACTAGCGGGAGCTACGAGCAGTACTTC.

V usage is TRBV28 and J usage is TRBJ2-7; TRBD2 aligns across 10 bases. The CDR3 sequence is 15 residues long. CDR1 MDHEN and CDR2 SYDVKM come from the germline V gene. V lost 6 bases, J lost 6 bases, and 11 bases stayed unmatched. CDR3 amino acids: CASRSTRLAGGEQYF. Written as DNA, the CDR3 is TGTGCCAGCAGATCAACCCGACTAGCGGGTGGCGAGCAGTACTTC. The full variable domain, with the rest looked up from reference TRBV28 and TRBJ2-7, is DVKVTQSSRYLVKRTGEKVFLECVQDMDHENMFWYRQDPGLGLRLIYFSYDVKMKEKGDIPEGYSVSREKKERFSLILESASTNQTSMYLCASRSTRLAGGEQYFGPGTRLTVT.

V gene TRBV7-2 combines with J gene TRBJ2-5; 8 positions agree with TRBD2. This CDR3 region has 15 residues. V was pared by 4 bases and J by 5 bases, with 9 bases of the junction left unmatched. Looked up from germline, CDR1 is SGHTA and CDR2 is FQGNSA. CDR3 sequence: CASSSRVAGKETQYF. CDR3 nucleotides: TGTGCCAGCAGCTCCCGGGTAGCGGGGAAGGAGACCCAGTACTTC.

The chain is built from TRBV28 and TRBJ1-5; no reliable D call. The CDR3 sequence is 13 residues long. V was cut by 7 bases and J by 4 bases, with 11 bases left in between. CDR1 and CDR2 from the germline V gene are MDHEN and SYDVKM. CDR3 loop: CASTVNTNQPQHF. CDR3 in DNA: TGTGCCAGCACCGTCAACACAAATCAGCCCCAGCATTTT.